This T cell receptor (beta chain) came from a study of PD-1 blockade in classical Hodgkin lymphoma. Comments on this clone: Its specificity is not known.

Using immunoSEQ multiplex PCR, the repertoire was profiled, and TCRdb retains in-frame clones only, with some absent. The sample consists of about 2,900 clones, roughly three quarters of them appearing once. V was cut by 5 bases and J by 3 bases, with 16 bases left in between. Germline CDR1 reads MGHDK; CDR2 reads SYGVNS. The CDR3 runs to 16 residues. Findings and limits, study-wide: Possible causes of repertoire differences, disease activity or prior therapy, remain undefined.

As to time point: newly diagnosed, previously untreated cHL patient sample. Magnetic negative selection isolated CD8+ T cells from thawed PBMCs. Sequencing was performed on CD8+ T cells from blood. This clonotype was sampled from a human donor with classical Hodgkin lymphoma. The chain joins TRBV25-1 to TRBJ2-2; tentative D call: TRBD1 (6 bases). The CDR3 coding sequence is TGTGCCAGCAGTCAGGGGCAGGGCCCTTACACCGGGGAGCTGTTTTTT. This encodes CASSQGQGPYTGELFF.